These T cell receptor beta chains were read from a single sample in a study of beta chain features in type 1 diabetes. This table comes from immunoSEQ multiplex PCR, and its TCRdb copy is limited to in-frame clones, with some not included. Here the sample spans 680,000 or so clones, about a sixth being singletons. Sequenced sample: naive CD4+ T cells from blood. Every receptor here comes from a man aged 18-30 years in good health. The CDR3 runs from the conserved cysteine through the conserved F or W. D genes are given only for firm matches. A row's size may be missing; if present it is once, few, many or a size class.

D,V,size,J,DNA,CDR3
.,TRBV18,few,TRBJ1-4,TGTGCCAGCTCACCACTAGGGACCGGAACTATTGAAAAACTGTTTTTT,CASSPLGTGTIEKLFF
.,TRBV4-3,few,TRBJ1-2,TGCGCCAGCAGCCAAGATGAGGGATGGGGCTATGGCTACACCTTC,CASSQDEGWGYGYTF
.,TRBV5-4,.,TRBJ2-6,TGTGCCAGCAGCATCGCAGGGTTTCGTTATGGGGCCAACGTCCTGACTTTC,CASSIAGFRYGANVLTF
.,TRBV6-6,few,TRBJ2-3,TGTGCCAGCAGCACCCCGGGGAGAGGTGATACGCAGTATTTT,CASSTPGRGDTQYF
.,TRBV6-1,.,TRBJ1-1,TGTGCCAGCAGTGGTCCCGGGACATATTTGAACACTGAAGCTTTCTTT,CASSGPGTYLNTEAFF
.,TRBV7-2,.,TRBJ2-7,TGTGCCAGCAGCATGGGACTTCCGCACGAGCAGTACTTC,CASSMGLPHEQYF
.,TRBV5-1,few,TRBJ1-1,TGCGCCAGCAGCTTCGCGGGCCCTGTAAACACTGAAGCTTTCTTT,CASSFAGPVNTEAFF
.,TRBV7-4,few,TRBJ1-3,TGTGCCAGCAGCAACTGGACGGTACGGAACTCTGGAAACACCATATATTTT,CASSNWTVRNSGNTIYF
TRBD1,TRBV19,few,TRBJ2-3,TGTGCCAGTAGAAAAGACAGGGGTTTGCCAGATACGCAGTATTTT,CASRKDRGLPDTQYF
.,TRBV6-5,few,TRBJ2-2,TGTGCCAGCAGTTCCGAGGGGATCGGGAAGCTGTTTTTT,CASSSEGIGKLFF
.,TRBV6-5,few,TRBJ2-1,TGTGCCAGCCCCATGCCTGGGGCTGAGCAGTTCTTC,CASPMPGAEQFF
.,TRBV7-3,.,TRBJ2-4,TGTGCCAGCAGCCAGGCCGGGACATCCCCTCAAATTCAGTACTTC,CASSQAGTSPQIQYF
TRBD1,TRBV5-1,.,TRBJ1-2,TGCGCCAGCAGCAGACAGGGGGATAGCTATGGCTACACCTTC,CASSRQGDSYGYTF
TRBD1,TRBV6-5,.,TRBJ2-5,TGTGCCAGCAGTAGACAGGGGGCAAGGGAGGAGACCCAGTACTTC,CASSRQGAREETQYF
.,TRBV18,.,TRBJ2-1,TGTGCCAGCTCACCGCCCGAATCCTACAATGAGCAGTTCTTC,CASSPPESYNEQFF
TRBD1,TRBV7-2,few,TRBJ1-1,TGTGCCAGCAGCTTAGTGGGACAGATGAACACTGAAGCTTTCTTT,CASSLVGQMNTEAFF
TRBD2,TRBV15,once,TRBJ2-7,TGTGCCACCAGCAGAGGGGAACTAGCGGGAGGTTGGGGTTTCTCCTACGAGCAGTACTTC,CATSRGELAGGWGFSYEQYF
TRBD1,TRBV28,few,TRBJ2-3,TGTGCCAGCAGTTTATGGGGACAGGGTGGTCCTGGGGCAGATACGCAGTATTTT,CASSLWGQGGPGADTQYF
.,TRBV28,.,TRBJ2-1,TGTGCCAGCAGTCCGCACAGTCTAATGAATGAGCAGTTCTTC,CASSPHSLMNEQFF
.,TRBV9,.,TRBJ2-7,TGTGCCAGCAGCGACTCATTCGGAGGGGCCCATTACGAGCAGTACTTC,CASSDSFGGAHYEQYF
.,TRBV23-1,.,TRBJ2-7,TGCGCCAGCAGTCAATCGGAACCCAGGGTTAAAGCCCTCTACGAGCAGTACTTC,CASSQSEPRVKALYEQYF
TRBD1,TRBV15,.,TRBJ1-1,TGTGCCACCTGGCGACAGGGGTATACTGAAGCTTTCTTT,CATWRQGYTEAFF
TRBD1,TRBV30,few,TRBJ2-1,TGTGCCTGGAGTGTTCCAGGGGGCAATGAGCAGTTCTTC,CAWSVPGGNEQFF
.,TRBV25-1,.,TRBJ1-3,TGTGCCAGCAGTGATCGAGGCATCCGCTCTGGAAACACCATATATTTT,CASSDRGIRSGNTIYF
.,TRBV29-1,.,TRBJ2-2,TGCAGCGGGCGCGGACGGGACTTGAACACCGGGGAGCTGTTTTTT,CSGRGRDLNTGELFF
.,TRBV7-9,few,TRBJ1-4,TGTGCCAGCAGCCGTGGAGGGGCTGAAAAACTGTTTTTT,CASSRGGAEKLFF
.,TRBV9,few,TRBJ2-7,TGTGCCAGCAGCGTTGGGGGTGCAGGGATACCCTACGAGCAGTACTTC,CASSVGGAGIPYEQYF
TRBD2,TRBV6-1,.,TRBJ2-5,TGTGCCAGCAGTGAAGTAGCGGGAGACGGGACCCAGTACTTC,CASSEVAGDGTQYF
TRBD1,TRBV28,.,TRBJ1-3,TGTGCCAGCAGTCCCTCGACAGGGTTCGCCTTAACCATATATTTT,CASSPSTGFALTIYF
TRBD2,TRBV7-9,.,TRBJ2-7,TGTGCCAGCAGCTTACGGGGGGGAACCTACGAGCAGTACTTC,CASSLRGGTYEQYF
.,TRBV11-2,once,TRBJ1-2,TGTGCCAGCAGCTTAGGTGACGTGGGTTACCACACCTTC,CASSLGDVGYHTF
TRBD1,TRBV11-3,.,TRBJ2-7,TGTGCCAGCAGCTTGGGACAGGGTGGGCAGTACTTC,CASSLGQGGQYF
.,TRBV6-5,few,TRBJ2-2,TGTGCCAGCAACCAACTCAGGGGACGCACCGGGGAGCTGTTTTTT,CASNQLRGRTGELFF
.,TRBV6-5,few,TRBJ2-7,TGTGCCAGCAGTACTCAGGGTTACGAGCAGTACTTC,CASSTQGYEQYF
.,TRBV6-1,few,TRBJ2-7,TGTGCCAGCAGTGCCGTGGGGGCAGGAGAGCAGTACTTC,CASSAVGAGEQYF
.,TRBV7-3,.,TRBJ1-1,TGTGCCAGCAGCGGCACAGTTAACACTGAAGCTTTCTTT,CASSGTVNTEAFF
.,TRBV14,.,TRBJ1-4,TGTGCCAGCAGCCCGCCTGGACTGACAACTAATGAAAAACTGTTTTTT,CASSPPGLTTNEKLFF
.,TRBV12-5,few,TRBJ1-5,TGTGCTAGTGGTTTGGGTACTGACCAGCCCCAGCATTTT,CASGLGTDQPQHF
TRBD2,TRBV5-1,.,TRBJ2-1,TGCGCCAGCAGCTTGCCGGGACTAGCGGGAGGAGACGAGCAGTTCTTC,CASSLPGLAGGDEQFF
TRBD1,TRBV5-4,.,TRBJ2-7,TGTGCCAGCAGCGGGGACAGGAGGGAATACGAGCAGTACTTC,CASSGDRREYEQYF
.,TRBV7-9,.,TRBJ1-2,TGTGCCAGCAGCTTAGCGCGTAGCCTCAACTATGGCTACACCTTC,CASSLARSLNYGYTF
.,TRBV7-9,.,TRBJ1-2,TGTGCCAGCAGCTTATTTAAGGGGCAGGCAAATCAACACACCTTC,CASSLFKGQANQHTF